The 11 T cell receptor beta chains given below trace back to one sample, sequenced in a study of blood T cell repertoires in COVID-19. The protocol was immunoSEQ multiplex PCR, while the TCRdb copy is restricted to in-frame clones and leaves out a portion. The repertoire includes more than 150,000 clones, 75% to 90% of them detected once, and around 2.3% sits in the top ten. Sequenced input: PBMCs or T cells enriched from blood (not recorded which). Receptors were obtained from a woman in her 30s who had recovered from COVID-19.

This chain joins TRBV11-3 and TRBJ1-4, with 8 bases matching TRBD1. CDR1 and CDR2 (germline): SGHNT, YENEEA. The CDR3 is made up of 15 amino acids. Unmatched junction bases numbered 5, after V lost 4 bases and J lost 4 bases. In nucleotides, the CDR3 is TGTGCCAGCAGCTCGACGGACAGGGTTAATGAAAAACTGTTTTTT. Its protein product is CASSSTDRVNEKLFF.

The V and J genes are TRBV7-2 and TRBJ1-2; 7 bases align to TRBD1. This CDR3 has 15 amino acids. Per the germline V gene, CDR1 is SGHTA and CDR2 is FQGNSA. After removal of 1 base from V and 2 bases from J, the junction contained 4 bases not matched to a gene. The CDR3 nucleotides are TGTGCCAGCAGCTTAGGTACAGGGGAAAACTATGGCTACACCTTC. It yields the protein CASSLGTGENYGYTF.

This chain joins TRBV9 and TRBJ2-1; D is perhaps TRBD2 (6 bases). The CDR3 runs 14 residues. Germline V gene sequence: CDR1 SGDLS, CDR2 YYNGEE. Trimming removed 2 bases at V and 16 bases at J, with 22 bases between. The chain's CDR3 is CASSVQTSTSESFF. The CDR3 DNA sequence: TGTGCCAGCAGCGTCCAGACGTCGACTAGTGAGTCCTTCTTC.

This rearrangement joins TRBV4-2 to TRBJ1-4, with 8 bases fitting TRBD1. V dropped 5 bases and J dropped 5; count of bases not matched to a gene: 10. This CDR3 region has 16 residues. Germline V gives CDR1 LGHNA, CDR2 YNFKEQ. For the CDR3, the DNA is TGTGCCAGCAGCACAAAAAGGGCAGGGGGCAATGAAAAACTGTTTTTT. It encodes CASSTKRAGGNEKLFF.

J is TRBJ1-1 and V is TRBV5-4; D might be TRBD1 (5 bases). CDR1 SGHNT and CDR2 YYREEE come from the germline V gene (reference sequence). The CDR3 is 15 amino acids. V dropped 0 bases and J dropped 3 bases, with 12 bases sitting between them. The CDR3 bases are TGTGCCAGCAGCTTGGAACCTGGGGGGGACACTGAAGCTTTCTTT. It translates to CASSLEPGGDTEAFF.

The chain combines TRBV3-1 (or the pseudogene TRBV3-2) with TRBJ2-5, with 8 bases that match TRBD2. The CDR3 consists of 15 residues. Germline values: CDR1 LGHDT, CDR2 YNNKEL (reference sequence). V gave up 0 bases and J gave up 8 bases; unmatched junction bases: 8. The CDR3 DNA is TGTGCCAGCAGCCAAGATCGGCTAGCGGGTGCCACCCAGTACTTC. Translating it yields CASSQDRLAGATQYF.

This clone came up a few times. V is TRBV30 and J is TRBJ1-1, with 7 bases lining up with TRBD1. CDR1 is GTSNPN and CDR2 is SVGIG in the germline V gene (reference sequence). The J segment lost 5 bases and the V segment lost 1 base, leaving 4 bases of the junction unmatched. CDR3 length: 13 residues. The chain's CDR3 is CAWSGSGGTEAFF. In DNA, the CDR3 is TGTGCCTGGAGTGGCTCAGGGGGGACTGAAGCTTTCTTT. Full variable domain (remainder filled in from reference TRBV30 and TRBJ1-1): SQTIHQWPATLVQPVGSPLSLECTVEGTSNPNLYWYRQAAGRGLQLLFYSVGIGQISSEVPQNLSASRPQDRQFILSSKKLLLSDSGFYLCAWSGSGGTEAFFGQGTRLTVV.

The CDR3 bases are TGTGCCAGCAGTACGGAACAGGGCGCGAAACTGTTTTTT. Translated, it gives CASSTEQGAKLFF. The chain is built from TRBV12-3 or TRBV12-4 and TRBJ1-4; perhaps TRBD1 as D (6 bases). The CDR3 is 13 residues long. V lost 5 bases and J lost 11, with 15 bases in between.

The chain's CDR3 is CASSPITSGIHEQYF. CDR3 sequence (DNA): TGTGCCAGCTCACCAATAACTAGCGGGATCCACGAGCAGTACTTC. The chain couples TRBV18 to TRBJ2-7; the match to TRBD2 covers 10 bases. V was pared by 2 bases and J by 5 bases, with 6 bases of the junction left unmatched. CDR1 and CDR2 from the germline V gene are KGHSH and LQKENI. The CDR3 sequence is 15 residues long. Full variable domain (missing parts from reference TRBV18 and TRBJ2-7): NAGVMQNPRHLVRRRGQEARLRCSPMKGHSHVYWYRQLPEEGLKFMVYLQKENIIDESGMPKERFSAEFPKEGPSILRIQQVVRGDSAAYFCASSPITSGIHEQYFGPGTRLTVT.

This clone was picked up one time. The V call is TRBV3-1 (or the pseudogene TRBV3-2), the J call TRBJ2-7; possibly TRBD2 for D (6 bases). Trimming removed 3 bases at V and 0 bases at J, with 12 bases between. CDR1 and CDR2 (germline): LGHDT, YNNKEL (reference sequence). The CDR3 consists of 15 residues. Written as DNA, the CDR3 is TGTGCCAGCAGCCAGGCTAGCGCGAGCTCCTACGAGCAGTACTTC. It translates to CASSQASASSYEQYF.

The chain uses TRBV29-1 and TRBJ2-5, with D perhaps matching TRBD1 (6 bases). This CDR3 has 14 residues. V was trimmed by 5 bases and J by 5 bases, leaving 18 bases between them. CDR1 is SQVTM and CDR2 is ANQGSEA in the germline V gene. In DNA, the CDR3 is TGCAGCGTTAGAGGCCGGGACAAAGGGGAGACCCAGTACTTC. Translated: CSVRGRDKGETQYF.